The 5 T cell receptor beta chains in this list originate from one sample, sequenced in a study of cytomegalovirus exposure and HLA in healthy donors. PCR used 60 Vbeta primers and 13 Jbeta primers. The assay was immunoSEQ multiplex PCR, and TCRdb's table has in-frame clones only and misses some. This table has 75,000 to 90,000 clones, 72% appearing once. The sample taken for sequencing was PBMCs. Receptor source: a middle-aged woman in good health and CMV-seropositive.

The chain carries TRBV5-8 and TRBJ1-6, with TRBD1 as a possible D gene (6 bases). There are 16 residues in the CDR3. Trimming removed 6 bases at V and 6 bases at J, with 19 bases between. Germline V lookup: CDR1 SGHTS, CDR2 YDEGEE. This CDR3 reads CASIPNWPRGNSPLHF. Here the CDR3 DNA reads TGTGCCAGCATCCCGAATTGGCCCAGGGGTAATTCACCCCTCCACTTT. The full variable domain, its missing parts supplied by reference TRBV5-8 and TRBJ1-6, is EAGVTQSPTHLIKTRGQQATLRCSPISGHTSVYWYQQALGLGLQFLLWYDEGEERNRGNFPPRFSGRQFPNYSSELNVNALELEDSALYLCASIPNWPRGNSPLHFGNGTRLTVT.

The rearrangement links TRBV5-4 to TRBJ2-3; 9 bases align to TRBD2. The ends lost 5 bases at V and 1 base at J; junction bases unmatched: 5. The CDR3 contains 15 residues. The germline CDR1 and CDR2 sequences are SGHNT and YYREEE (reference sequence). CDR3 DNA: TGTGCCAGCAGTTCCCAGCGGGGGGGCACAGATACGCAGTATTTT. Its translation is CASSSQRGGTDTQYF.

The chain carries TRBV11-3 and TRBJ2-7; 7 bases align to TRBD2. The CDR3 consists of 14 residues. J lost 6 bases, V lost 5 bases, and 10 bases had no gene match. The germline V gene encodes CDR1 SGHNT and CDR2 YENEEA. CDR3 residues: CASSRDGGNGEQYF. In DNA, the CDR3 is TGTGCCAGCAGCCGGGACGGGGGGAACGGCGAGCAGTACTTC.

This clone has just one count. V and J are TRBV5-1 and TRBJ2-7; D possibly corresponds to TRBD1 (8 bases). The CDR3 is 16 amino acids. Germline CDR1 and CDR2: SGHRS and YFSETQ. The V and J ends lost 5 bases and 3 bases respectively, with 21 bases between them. The DNA for the CDR3 is TGCGCCAGCAGACCCGCTAATACAGGGGGGGGCTACGAGCAGTACTTC. Translating it yields CASRPANTGGGYEQYF.

The chain couples TRBV9 to TRBJ1-3, with D unresolved. V was cut by 0 bases and J by 4 bases, with 5 bases left in between. Germline-derived CDR1 and CDR2 are SGDLS and YYNGEE. The CDR3 consists of 13 residues. The CDR3, as DNA: TGTGCCAGCAGCGTAGACTTCGGAAACACCATATATTTT. Protein: CASSVDFGNTIYF.